This T cell receptor beta chain derives from a study of follicular helper T cells after annual influenza vaccination. Study context: Across the 2013-2014, 2014-2015 and 2015-2016 vaccination seasons, some subjects were resampled. Study-level points and caveats: ICOS-CD38- cTfh most often held earlier Day 7 ICOS+CD38+ clones.

Of note for this clone: Its antigen is as yet unknown.

Time point in this sample: 2015-2016 season, 7 days after influenza vaccination. ICOS+CD38+ and ICOS-CD38- fractions were sorted from non-naive CD4+CXCR5+PD-1+ cells. TCRB sequencing was done at Survey resolution level. Measured with immunoSEQ multiplex PCR; TCRdb has only the in-frame clones, and not every one. In the table there are 5,700 or so clones, 84% of which are singletons. The V end was cut by 4 bases, the J end by 1 base, with 14 bases between. This CDR3 contains 15 residues. Germline CDR1 SGHRS, CDR2 YFSETQ. The chain joins TRBV5-1 to TRBJ2-5, with D possibly TRBD1 on 6 matching bases. The clonotype comes from an adult who received the influenza vaccine. The source material was CXCR5+ CD38- circulating T follicular helper cells from blood, sampled 7 days after influenza vaccination. Subset: circulating Tfh, non-naive CD4+CXCR5+PD-1+ (ICOS+CD38+ or ICOS-CD38-). The CDR3 reads CASSPDWDTQETQYF. The DNA of the CDR3 is TGCGCCAGCAGCCCGGACTGGGACACCCAAGAGACCCAGTACTTC.